This TCR beta chain was identified in a study of CD8+ T cells in alopecia areata. The treatment here: oral pan-JAK inhibitor, 5-10 mg twice daily. Alopecia areata patients provided lesional scalp punch biopsies and peripheral blood. It was cDNA, reverse transcribed from extracted RNA, that served as the sequencing template. The method was immunoSEQ multiplex PCR; TCRdb's version includes in-frame clones alone and lacks a portion of them. The table includes approximately 150,000 clones, about 86% detected once. The sample was CD8+ T cells sorted from blood, taken at week 4, from a patient treated with tofacitinib. The source is a human donor with alopecia areata.

As DNA, the CDR3 is TGCAGCGCATATCCCGTGGAGGGGCAAGAGACCCAGTACTTC. Amino acids: CSAYPVEGQETQYF. V usage is TRBV29-1 and J usage is TRBJ2-5; tentatively, D is TRBD2 (6 bases). Germline V gene data show CDR1 as SQVTM and CDR2 as ANQGSEA. This CDR3 spans 14 amino acids. V lost 7 bases to trimming and J lost 2 bases, with 17 bases between them.